This T cell receptor beta chain stems from a study of a mutant IDH1 vaccine in newly diagnosed glioma. Specified time point: week 11, during vaccination. Each dose of the vaccine consisted of 300 ug of mutant IDH1 20-mer peptide, with topical imiquimod. The CDR3 contains 14 residues. Germline CDR1 MNHEY, CDR2 SMNVEV (reference sequence). V was cut by 2 bases and J by 4 bases, with 11 bases left in between. Measured with immunoSEQ multiplex PCR; TCRdb has only the in-frame clones, and not every one. The sample yields 110,000 or so clones, 85% to 90% seen once. About this clone itself: Its antigen is not identified.

The TCR sequence derives from a woman aged 45-65 years with glioma. This specimen was PBMCs, taken from a glioma patient whose treatment included an IDH1 peptide vaccine. The chain combines TRBV27 with TRBJ1-1; a weak D match, TRBD1 (5 bases). The CDR3 DNA sequence: TGTGCCAGCAGTTTAAGTTTGAGGGGCACTGAAGCTTTCTTT. Residues: CASSLSLRGTEAFF.